A single sample is the source of the 7 T cell receptor beta chains below, sequenced in a study of blood T cells in healthy people across ages. Sample-barcoded 5' priming and a J-beta primer mix drove a second PCR of about 6 to 12 cycles. From the 5' RACE reads, TCRdb called clonotypes with MiXCR, one entry per CDR3 protein. The sample includes fewer than 1 million distinct CDR3 sequences, around 45% seen only once; the top ten take roughly 19%. Sequencing was carried out using blood. These receptors were collected from a man between 60 and 75 years old in good health.

This clonotype turned up a few times. CDR3 sequence (DNA): TGTGCCAGCAGCGCTTCACAGGGAAGGAGCACAGATACGCAGTATTTT. Translated, it gives CASSASQGRSTDTQYF. The gene calls are TRBV9 and TRBJ2-3; tentative D call: TRBD1 (6 bases). V was shortened by 3 bases and J by 0 bases, with 14 bases between the two germline ends. This CDR3 has 16 amino acids. Per germline, CDR1 SGDLS and CDR2 YYNGEE.

The V call is TRBV7-2, the J call TRBJ1-4; maybe TRBD1 (6 bases). This CDR3 has 16 residues. V was cut by 9 bases and J by 4 bases, with 21 bases left in between. CDR1 and CDR2 from the germline V gene are SGHTA and FQGNSA. CDR3 in amino acids: CARNARPGHSNEKLFF. The CDR3 DNA sequence: TGTGCCAGGAACGCGAGACCGGGACATAGTAATGAAAAACTGTTTTTT. Full variable domain (missing parts from reference TRBV7-2 and TRBJ1-4): GAGVSQSPSNKVTEKGKDVELRCDPISGHTALYWYRQSLGQGLEFLIYFQGNSAPDKSGLPSDRFSAERTGGSVSTLTIQRTQQEDSAVYLCARNARPGHSNEKLFFGSGTQLSVL.

This clonotype was counted only a few times. The chain couples TRBV6-1 to TRBJ2-3, with TRBD1 identical over 12 bases. Germline lookup yields CDR1 MNHNS and CDR2 SASEGT. V shed 2 bases and J 4 bases; nucleotides not matched to a gene: 4. This CDR3 contains 16 residues. The CDR3 nucleotides read TGTGCCAGCAGTGAAATCGGGACAGGGGGCTCAGATACGCAGTATTTT. Protein product: CASSEIGTGGSDTQYF.

The CDR3 sequence is CASSPSGGAERTEAFF. CDR3 sequence (DNA): TGTGCCAGCTCACCTTCGGGGGGCGCCGAGAGAACTGAAGCTTTCTTT. The J gene is TRBJ1-1, the V gene TRBV18; possible D gene TRBD1, 6 bases. The CDR3 contains 16 residues. CDR1 and CDR2 from the germline V gene are KGHSH and LQKENI. Trimming removed 3 bases from V and 5 bases from J, with 19 bases in between.

This clonotype was counted many times. This chain connects TRBV28 to TRBJ2-5; 7 bases line up with TRBD1. In germline, CDR1 is MDHEN, CDR2 SYDVKM. The J segment lost 1 base and the V segment lost 5 bases, leaving 7 bases of the junction unmatched. The CDR3 is 15 amino acids. CDR3: CASSPRQGSQETQYF. The DNA of the CDR3 is TGTGCCAGCAGTCCCCGACAGGGTAGCCAAGAGACCCAGTACTTC.

The chain recombines TRBV4-1 with TRBJ2-1; 8 bases map to TRBD1. Germline CDR1 is MGHRA and CDR2 is YSYEKL. This CDR3 has 16 amino acids. V was pared by 5 bases and J by 7 bases, with 13 bases of the junction left unmatched. The CDR3 DNA reads as TGCGCCAGCAGCAGGGCAGGGGGCCAAGAAGGGAATGAGCAGTTCTTC. Its translation: CASSRAGGQEGNEQFF.

This clonotype appeared many times. The V gene is TRBV5-1, the J gene TRBJ2-1, with TRBD2 identical over 8 bases. V was clipped by 3 bases and J by 7 bases; unmatched bases: 12. The CDR3 covers 16 residues. Germline V gene sequence: CDR1 SGHRS, CDR2 YFSETQ. The CDR3 sequence: CASSSNGGARVNEQFF. CDR3 bases: TGCGCCAGCAGCTCTAACGGGGGGGCGCGGGTAAATGAGCAGTTCTTC.